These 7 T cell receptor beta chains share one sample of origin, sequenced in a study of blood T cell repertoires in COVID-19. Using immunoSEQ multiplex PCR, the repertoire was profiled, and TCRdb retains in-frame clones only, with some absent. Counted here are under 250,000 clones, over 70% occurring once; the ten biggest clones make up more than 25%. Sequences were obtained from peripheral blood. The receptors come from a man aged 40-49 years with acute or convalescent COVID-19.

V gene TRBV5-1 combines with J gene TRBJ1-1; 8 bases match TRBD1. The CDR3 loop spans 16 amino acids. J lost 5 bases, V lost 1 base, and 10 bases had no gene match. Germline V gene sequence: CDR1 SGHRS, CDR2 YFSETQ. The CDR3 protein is CASSLRTGGASTEAFF. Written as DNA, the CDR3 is TGCGCCAGCAGCTTGAGAACAGGGGGGGCCTCGACTGAAGCTTTCTTT.

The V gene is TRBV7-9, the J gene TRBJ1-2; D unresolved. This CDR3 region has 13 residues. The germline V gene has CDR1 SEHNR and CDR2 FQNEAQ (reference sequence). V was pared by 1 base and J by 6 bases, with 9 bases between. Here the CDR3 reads CASSLEPRNGYTF. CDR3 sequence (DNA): TGTGCCAGCAGCTTAGAACCGAGGAATGGCTACACCTTC.

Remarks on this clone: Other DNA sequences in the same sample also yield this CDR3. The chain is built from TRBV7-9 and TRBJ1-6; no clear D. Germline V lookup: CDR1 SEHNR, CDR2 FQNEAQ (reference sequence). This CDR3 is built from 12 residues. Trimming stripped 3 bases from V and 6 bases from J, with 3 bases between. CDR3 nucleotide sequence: TGTGCCAGCAGCTTGCGTAATTCACCCCTCCACTTT. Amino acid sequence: CASSLRNSPLHF.

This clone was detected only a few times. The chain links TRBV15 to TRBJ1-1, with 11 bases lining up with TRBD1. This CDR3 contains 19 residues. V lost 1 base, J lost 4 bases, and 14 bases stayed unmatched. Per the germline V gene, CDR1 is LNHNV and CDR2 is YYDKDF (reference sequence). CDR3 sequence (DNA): TGTGCCACCAGCAGAGGGACAGGGGGCGCGGGATTTTCCGGCACTGAAGCTTTCTTT. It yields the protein CATSRGTGGAGFSGTEAFF. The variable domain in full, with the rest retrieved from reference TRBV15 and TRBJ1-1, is DAMVIQNPRYQVTQFGKPVTLSCSQTLNHNVMYWYQQKSSQAPKLLFHYYDKDFNNEADTPDNFQSRRPNTSFCFLDIRSPGLGDTAMYLCATSRGTGGAGFSGTEAFFGQGTRLTVV.

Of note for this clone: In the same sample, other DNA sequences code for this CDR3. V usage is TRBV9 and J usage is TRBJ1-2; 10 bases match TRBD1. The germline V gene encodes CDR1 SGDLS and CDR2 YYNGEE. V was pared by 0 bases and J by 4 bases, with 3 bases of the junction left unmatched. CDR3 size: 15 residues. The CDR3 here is CASSVGQGAGYGYTF. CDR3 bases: TGTGCCAGCAGCGTAGGACAGGGGGCCGGCTATGGCTACACCTTC.

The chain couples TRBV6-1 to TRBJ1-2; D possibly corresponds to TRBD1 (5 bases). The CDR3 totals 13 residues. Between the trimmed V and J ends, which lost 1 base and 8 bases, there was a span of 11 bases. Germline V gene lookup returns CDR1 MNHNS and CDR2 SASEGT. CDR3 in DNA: TGTGCCAGCAGTGAAGAGGGGCTAAGAGGCTACACCTTC. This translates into CASSEEGLRGYTF.

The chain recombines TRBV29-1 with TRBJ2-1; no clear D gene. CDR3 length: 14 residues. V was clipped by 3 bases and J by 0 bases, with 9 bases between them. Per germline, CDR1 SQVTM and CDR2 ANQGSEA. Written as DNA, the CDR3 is TGCAGCGTTGAGGTGACTCCCTCCTACAATGAGCAGTTCTTC. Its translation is CSVEVTPSYNEQFF.